These 21 T cell receptor beta chains were sequenced from one sample in a study of blood T cell repertoires in COVID-19. Sequencing was performed with immunoSEQ multiplex PCR; in TCRdb, only in-frame clones are kept and a portion is missing. The sample consists of fewer than 250,000 clones, roughly 85% of them appearing once. Source material: PBMCs or T cells enriched from blood (not recorded which). Source of these receptors: a woman between 50 and 59 years old who had been exposed to COVID-19.

The chain carries TRBV12-3 or TRBV12-4 and TRBJ1-1; D remains unclear. The CDR3 length is 12 residues. Trimming took 1 base from V and 11 from J, leaving 11 bases between them. This CDR3 is CASSLGGAGAFF. The DNA of the CDR3 is TGTGCCAGCAGTTTAGGAGGAGCGGGGGCTTTCTTT.

On this clone itself: Other DNA variants within this sample encode the same CDR3. V and J are TRBV19 and TRBJ1-2; tentatively, D is TRBD1 (5 bases). Germline-derived CDR1 and CDR2 are LNHDA and SQIVND (reference sequence). V lost 7 bases, J lost 0 bases, and 9 bases lay in between. The CDR3 is 13 residues long. CDR3 nucleotide sequence: TGTGCCAGTACCGACAGAGCTAACTATGGCTACACCTTC. Its translation is CASTDRANYGYTF.

This sequence joins TRBV2 and TRBJ1-1; D gene ambiguous. The CDR3 is 12 amino acids. Per the germline V gene, CDR1 is SNHLY and CDR2 is FYNNEI. Trimming stripped 8 bases from V and 3 bases from J, with 10 bases between. The CDR3 loop reads CASGRDYTEAFF. The CDR3 nucleotides are TGTGCCAGCGGACGGGATTACACTGAAGCTTTCTTT.

The chain carries TRBV25-1 and TRBJ1-4, with D possibly TRBD1 on 6 matching bases. The CDR3 is 15 residues long. The germline V gene encodes CDR1 MGHDK and CDR2 SYGVNS. The V gene lost 2 bases and the J gene lost 4 bases, with 11 bases spanning the gap. The CDR3 bases are TGTGCCAGCAGTGAAAGCGGGGGCCTTAATGAAAAACTGTTTTTT. Protein: CASSESGGLNEKLFF.

V gene TRBV20-1 combines with J gene TRBJ2-1; 8 bases are shared with TRBD2. The CDR3 spans 17 residues. Per the germline V gene, CDR1 is DFQATT and CDR2 is SNEGSKA (reference sequence). V shed 3 bases, J shed 6 bases, and the junction held 16 bases outside the gene matches. The CDR3 region has the DNA TGCAGTGCTAGTCTCCCGGGGGGGTCCACCTTGGTCAATGAGCAGTTCTTC. As protein: CSASLPGGSTLVNEQFF.

The chain has TRBV15 and TRBJ2-2; D call uncertain. Germline values: CDR1 LNHNV, CDR2 YYDKDF (reference sequence). CDR3 length: 14 residues. V was cut by 1 base and J by 7 bases, with 10 bases left in between. In DNA, the CDR3 is TGTGCCACCAGCAGAGCTTCAGATCGCGGGGAGCTGTTTTTT. It specifies CATSRASDRGELFF. The variable domain in full, with the rest retrieved from reference TRBV15 and TRBJ2-2, is DAMVIQNPRYQVTQFGKPVTLSCSQTLNHNVMYWYQQKSSQAPKLLFHYYDKDFNNEADTPDNFQSRRPNTSFCFLDIRSPGLGDTAMYLCATSRASDRGELFFGEGSRLTVL.

The chain employs TRBV5-5 and TRBJ1-1; D perhaps matches TRBD1 (6 bases). In germline, CDR1 is SGHKS, CDR2 YYEKEE (reference sequence). The CDR3 covers 18 residues. Trimming cost V 0 bases and J 1 base, with 19 bases left between them. The DNA of the CDR3 is TGTGCCAGCAGCTTGGAGGGAACCCGGACAGTGGGGAACACTGAAGCTTTCTTT. This sequence encodes CASSLEGTRTVGNTEAFF.

This clone was observed a few times. The J gene is TRBJ2-5, the V gene TRBV15; TRBD2 is a possible D gene (6 bases). The V gene's germline CDR1 is LNHNV and CDR2 YYDKDF (reference sequence). The germline V and J ends were trimmed by 1 base and 5 bases, with 8 bases remaining between them. The CDR3 totals 13 residues. CDR3 DNA: TGTGCCACCAGCAGAGGGAGGGGTGAGACCCAGTACTTC. It yields the protein CATSRGRGETQYF.

This chain connects TRBV19 to TRBJ1-4; no firm D call. Germline assignment: CDR1 LNHDA and CDR2 SQIVND (reference sequence). The CDR3 contains 15 residues. With 3 bases removed from V and 5 bases from J, the gap between germline ends came to 13 bases. CDR3 region: CASSMLRKENEKLFF. The CDR3 DNA reads as TGTGCCAGTAGTATGTTGAGAAAGGAGAATGAAAAACTGTTTTTT.

The chain carries TRBV6-5 and TRBJ2-1; 11 nucleotides agree with TRBD2. V dropped 0 bases and J dropped 10; count of bases not matched to a gene: 5. Germline V gene data show CDR1 as MNHEY and CDR2 as SVGAGI. The CDR3 is 15 residues long. CDR3 coding DNA: TGTGCCAGCAGTTACTCTAGCGGGGGGGTGGGAGAGCAGTTCTTC. Translated: CASSYSSGGVGEQFF.

In this sample, this clone turned up a few times. The V gene is TRBV7-9, the J gene TRBJ1-2; 7 bases are a match to TRBD1. The CDR3 sequence is 13 residues long. Germline V gene lookup returns CDR1 SEHNR and CDR2 FQNEAQ (reference sequence). V was pared by 5 bases and J by 6 bases, with 6 bases of the junction left unmatched. CDR3 in DNA: TGTGCCAGCAGCGACAGGGCGGGCAATGGCTACACCTTC. Protein: CASSDRAGNGYTF.

J is TRBJ1-2 and V is TRBV13; TRBD1 matches at 8 bases. CDR1 and CDR2 (germline): PRHDT, FYEKMQ (reference sequence). V dropped 3 bases and J dropped 0; count of bases not matched to a gene: 3. The CDR3 spans 15 residues. For the CDR3, the DNA is TGTGCCAGCAGCTTCGGGACAGGCCCTAACTATGGCTACACCTTC. Translated, it gives CASSFGTGPNYGYTF.

V is TRBV29-1 and J is TRBJ2-1; D gene unclear. The ends were cut back, 2 bases at V and 4 bases at J, with 9 bases in the middle. CDR3 length: 13 residues. The germline CDR1 and CDR2 sequences are SQVTM and ANQGSEA. The CDR3 DNA is TGCAGCGTTGAAAGCTATCCTTACAATGAGCAGTTCTTC. Residues: CSVESYPYNEQFF.

The gene calls are TRBV5-4 and TRBJ1-2; D unclear. The length of the CDR3 is 15 residues. V lost 4 bases, J lost 0 bases, and 13 bases lay in between. Germline V gives CDR1 SGHNT, CDR2 YYREEE (reference sequence). CDR3 in amino acids: CASSPQNLANYGYTF. In DNA, the CDR3 is TGTGCCAGCAGCCCACAGAACTTAGCTAACTATGGCTACACCTTC.

The chain joins TRBV27 to TRBJ1-1; D is possibly TRBD1 (5 bases). CDR3 size: 14 residues. Germline loops: CDR1 MNHEY, CDR2 SMNVEV (reference sequence). Trimming pared 5 bases from V and 5 bases from J, leaving 15 bases between. The CDR3 reads CASSPTTRGTEAFF. CDR3 coding DNA: TGTGCCAGCAGTCCCACGACCCGGGGGACTGAAGCTTTCTTT.

This clone was detected ten times or more. The V gene is TRBV2, the J gene TRBJ2-1; 10 bases are shared with TRBD2. Unmatched junction bases numbered 8, after V lost 6 bases and J lost 9 bases. CDR1 is SNHLY and CDR2 is FYNNEI in the germline V gene. This CDR3 has 14 residues. CDR3 DNA sequence: TGTGCCAGCAGGGGGTCTAGCGGGGGTGTTGAGCAGTTCTTC. Translation gives CASRGSSGGVEQFF.

This chain uses TRBV14 with TRBJ2-7; D not certain. The germline V gene encodes CDR1 SGHDN and CDR2 FVKESK. V lost 4 bases, J lost 6 bases, and 7 bases lay in between. The CDR3 is 11 residues long. The CDR3 loop is CASSLSREQYF. The CDR3 DNA is TGTGCCAGCAGCCTTAGTCGCGAGCAGTACTTC.

Only a few counts were recorded for this clone. This rearrangement joins TRBV2 to TRBJ2-7; TRBD2 might be the D (6 bases). Germline assignment: CDR1 SNHLY and CDR2 FYNNEI. The CDR3 covers 14 residues. The ends were cut back, 6 bases at V and 6 bases at J, with 18 bases in the middle. CDR3 in amino acids: CASSKDGAGGEQYF. CDR3 bases: TGTGCCAGCAGCAAGGACGGCGCCGGGGGCGAGCAGTACTTC.

The V gene is TRBV11-2, the J gene TRBJ1-1, with D perhaps matching TRBD1 (5 bases). The CDR3 has 12 amino acids. V lost 5 bases to trimming and J lost 6 bases, with 10 bases between them. The germline CDR1 and CDR2 sequences are SGHAT and FQNNGV. The CDR3 region is CASSPAQAEAFF. The DNA for the CDR3 is TGTGCCAGCAGCCCGGCACAGGCTGAAGCTTTCTTT.

This CDR3 reads CASSESGNTIYF. The CDR3, as DNA: TGTGCCAGCAGTGAATCGGGAAACACCATATATTTT. This rearrangement joins TRBV25-1 to TRBJ1-3; D is ambiguous. V was trimmed by 1 base and J by 4 bases, leaving 2 bases between them. Germline-derived CDR1 and CDR2 are MGHDK and SYGVNS. The CDR3 has 12 residues. Drawing the rest from reference TRBV25-1 and TRBJ1-3, the complete variable domain is EADIYQTPRYLVIGTGKKITLECSQTMGHDKMYWYQQDPGMELHLIHYSYGVNSTEKGDLSSESTVSRIRTEHFPLTLESARPSHTSQYLCASSESGNTIYFGEGSWLTVV.

This clone was seen a single time. V is TRBV6-2 or TRBV6-3 and J is TRBJ2-7; 7 bases agree with TRBD2. This CDR3 comprises 18 residues. Trimming cost V 2 bases and J 0 bases; bases outside gene matches: 13. CDR1 MNHEY and CDR2 SVGEGT come from the germline V gene. CDR3 protein: CASSYRNRAGDYSYEQYF. CDR3 nucleotides: TGTGCCAGCAGTTACCGCAATAGGGCGGGGGACTACTCCTACGAGCAGTACTTC.